Following are 13 T cell receptor beta chains from one sample sequenced in a study of T cell changes during pregnancy in multiple sclerosis. The repertoire was sequenced with immunoSEQ multiplex PCR; TCRdb's copy has only in-frame clones and lacks some. This sample carries tens of thousands of clones, approximately 90% of them seen once, and the ten largest clones take approximately 0.67%. The sequencing here drew on CD4+ T cells from peripheral blood mononuclear cells, taken in the first trimester of pregnancy. The origin of the receptors is a female donor in good health, enrolled as a control in a pregnancy study.

The chain combines TRBV7-9 with TRBJ1-4, with D unclear. Between the trimmed V and J ends, which lost 5 bases and 0 bases, there was a span of 13 bases. CDR3 length: 16 amino acids. Germline V gene sequence: CDR1 SEHNR, CDR2 FQNEAQ (reference sequence). The CDR3 region has the DNA TGTGCCAGCAGCGCTTCGAGATCTACAACTAATGAAAAACTGTTTTTT. Its protein is CASSASRSTTNEKLFF.

V gene TRBV19 combines with J gene TRBJ2-3; TRBD2 is a possible D gene (5 bases). The CDR3 is made up of 16 amino acids. The V and J ends lost 3 bases and 6 bases respectively, with 19 bases between them. Germline CDR1 LNHDA, CDR2 SQIVND (reference sequence). CDR3 protein: CASSMSPTGVRDTQYF. The CDR3 region has the DNA TGTGCCAGTAGTATGAGTCCGACCGGGGTTAGGGATACGCAGTATTTT. Drawing the rest from reference TRBV19 and TRBJ2-3, the complete variable domain is DGGITQSPKYLFRKEGQNVTLSCEQNLNHDAMYWYRQDPGQGLRLIYYSQIVNDFQKGDIAEGYSVSREKKESFPLTVTSAQKNPTAFYLCASSMSPTGVRDTQYFGPGTRLTVL.

This clone was seen once. The chain is built from TRBV4-1 and TRBJ1-2; TRBD1 matches at 10 bases. The CDR3 has 14 residues. Germline CDR1 and CDR2: MGHRA and YSYEKL. Trimming removed 4 bases from V and 8 bases from J; junction bases left unmatched: 7. The CDR3 DNA reads as TGCGCCAGCAGCCTAGGGACAGGGGAAGGCGGCTACACCTTC. Its protein is CASSLGTGEGGYTF.

This chain connects TRBV28 to TRBJ2-7; 12 bases map to TRBD1. CDR3 length: 15 residues. In germline, CDR1 is MDHEN, CDR2 SYDVKM. Trimming at V came to 5 bases and at J to 5 bases, leaving 7 bases not matched to a gene. The CDR3 DNA reads as TGTGCCAGCAGTAGCCCCGGGACAGGGGGCCACGAGCAGTACTTC. Translating it yields CASSSPGTGGHEQYF.

The chain couples TRBV30 to TRBJ2-1; D perhaps matches TRBD1 (8 bases). The germline CDR1 and CDR2 sequences are GTSNPN and SVGIG (reference sequence). This CDR3 is built from 12 residues. With 5 bases removed from V and 9 bases from J, the gap between germline ends came to 14 bases. For the CDR3, the DNA is TGTGCCTGGGGACAGGGAGGGGGTGAGCAGTTCTTC. This sequence encodes CAWGQGGGEQFF.

The chain carries TRBV6-6 and TRBJ1-2; D may be TRBD1 (6 bases). Trimming removed 6 bases at V and 4 bases at J, with 12 bases between. The CDR3 is 13 residues long. CDR1 is MNHNY and CDR2 is SVGAGI in the germline V gene (reference sequence). The CDR3 protein is CASRFDRTYGYTF. In nucleotides, the CDR3 is TGTGCCAGCAGGTTCGACAGGACCTATGGCTACACCTTC.

A few counts support this clone. CDR3 sequence (DNA): TGTGCCAGCAGCTTGTGGCTCCAGGGGACGGCTTTCTTT. It codes for CASSLWLQGTAFF. The chain recombines TRBV5-6 with TRBJ1-1, with D possibly matching TRBD1 (6 bases). Germline loops: CDR1 SGHDT, CDR2 YYEEEE. Trimming removed 1 base at V and 11 bases at J, with 15 bases between. This CDR3 has 13 residues.

V gene TRBV27 combines with J gene TRBJ2-5; 8 bases are shared with TRBD2. The ends lost 3 bases at V and 2 bases at J; junction bases unmatched: 8. CDR1 and CDR2 (germline): MNHEY, SMNVEV (reference sequence). This CDR3 spans 16 amino acids. CDR3 sequence (DNA): TGTGCCAGCAGTTTCGCCTCCGGGGGGGTACAAGAGACCCAGTACTTC. It encodes CASSFASGGVQETQYF.

The gene calls are TRBV19 and TRBJ2-2, with a tentative D call TRBD2 (5 bases). V shed 7 bases and J shed 1 base, with 16 bases lying between them. This CDR3 comprises 16 residues. Germline loops: CDR1 LNHDA, CDR2 SQIVND (reference sequence). The DNA of the CDR3 is TGTGCCAGTACACTCGTATCAAGCGGGAACACCGGGGAGCTGTTTTTT. It is translated as CASTLVSSGNTGELFF.

This clone was seen a single time. The chain carries TRBV5-4 and TRBJ2-1; 8 nucleotides line up with TRBD1. CDR1 and CDR2 (germline): SGHNT, YYREEE (reference sequence). The CDR3 covers 13 residues. Trimming removed 7 bases from V and 4 bases from J; junction bases left unmatched: 4. CDR3 DNA sequence: TGTGCCAGCCTAGGACAGGGATACAATGAGCAGTTCTTC. Its protein product is CASLGQGYNEQFF.

The gene calls are TRBV7-8 and TRBJ2-4, with 8 bases that match TRBD2. J was trimmed by 5 bases and V by 6 bases; bases with no gene match: 12. This CDR3 comprises 16 residues. Germline CDR1 reads SGHVS; CDR2 reads FQNEAQ. DNA of the CDR3: TGTGCCAGCAGTATATCATCAGCGGGGGCGGAAAACATTCAGTACTTC. Protein: CASSISSAGAENIQYF.

V and J are TRBV14 and TRBJ1-1, with D unresolved. The germline CDR1 and CDR2 sequences are SGHDN and FVKESK. Trimming stripped 4 bases from V and 7 bases from J, with 13 bases between. The length of the CDR3 is 13 residues. CDR3 bases: TGTGCCAGCAGCCGAGCCGTGGGAGGTGAAGCTTTCTTT. This translates into CASSRAVGGEAFF.

This chain joins TRBV19 and TRBJ2-1, with 10 bases lining up with TRBD2. V trimming: 0 bases; J trimming: 3 bases; junction bases outside the gene matches: 2. CDR1 is LNHDA, CDR2 SQIVND, per germline (reference sequence). The CDR3 spans 16 residues. Here the CDR3 DNA reads TGTGCCAGTAGTATAGATTCTAGCGGGGGCTACAATGAGCAGTTCTTC. Its translation is CASSIDSSGGYNEQFF.